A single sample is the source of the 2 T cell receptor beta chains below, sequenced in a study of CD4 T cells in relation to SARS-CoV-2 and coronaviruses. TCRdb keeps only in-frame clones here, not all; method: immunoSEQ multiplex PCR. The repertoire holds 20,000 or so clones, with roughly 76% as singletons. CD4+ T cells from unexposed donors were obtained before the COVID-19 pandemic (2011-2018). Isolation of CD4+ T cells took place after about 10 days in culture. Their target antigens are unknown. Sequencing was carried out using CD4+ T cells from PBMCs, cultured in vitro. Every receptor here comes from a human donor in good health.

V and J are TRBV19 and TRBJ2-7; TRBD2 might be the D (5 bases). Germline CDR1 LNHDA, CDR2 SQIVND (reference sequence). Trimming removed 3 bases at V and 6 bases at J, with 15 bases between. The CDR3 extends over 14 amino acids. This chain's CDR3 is CASSIGDSLGEQYF. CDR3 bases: TGTGCCAGTAGTATCGGGGATAGCCTGGGCGAGCAGTACTTC.

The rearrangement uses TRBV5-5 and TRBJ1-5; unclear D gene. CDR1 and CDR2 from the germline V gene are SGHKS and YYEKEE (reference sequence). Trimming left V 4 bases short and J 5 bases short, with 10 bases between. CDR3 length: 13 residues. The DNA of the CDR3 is TGTGCCAGCAGCCGGACGGTTGATCAGCCCCAGCATTTT. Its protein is CASSRTVDQPQHF.